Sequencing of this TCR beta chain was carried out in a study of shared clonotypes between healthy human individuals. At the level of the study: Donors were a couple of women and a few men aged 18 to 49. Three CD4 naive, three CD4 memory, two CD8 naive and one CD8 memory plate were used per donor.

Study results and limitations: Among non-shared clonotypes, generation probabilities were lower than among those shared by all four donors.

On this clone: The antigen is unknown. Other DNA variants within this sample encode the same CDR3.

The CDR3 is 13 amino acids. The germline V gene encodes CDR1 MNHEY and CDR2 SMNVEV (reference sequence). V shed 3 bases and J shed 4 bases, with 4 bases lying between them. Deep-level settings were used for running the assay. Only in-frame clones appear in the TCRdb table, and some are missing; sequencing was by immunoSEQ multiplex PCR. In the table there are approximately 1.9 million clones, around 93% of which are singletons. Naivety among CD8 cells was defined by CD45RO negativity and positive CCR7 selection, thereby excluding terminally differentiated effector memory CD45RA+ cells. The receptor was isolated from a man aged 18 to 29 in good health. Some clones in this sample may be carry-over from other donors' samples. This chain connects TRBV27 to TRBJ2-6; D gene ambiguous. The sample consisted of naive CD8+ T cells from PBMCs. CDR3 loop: CASSFGGANVLTF. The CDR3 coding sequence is TGTGCCAGCAGTTTTGGGGGGGCCAACGTCCTGACTTTC.